This T cell receptor beta chain came from a study of cytotoxic CD8 clonotypes in ibrutinib-treated CLL. Study information: Among responders, 24 were partial and 2 complete; after median roughly 70 months, about 15 stayed remitted and some twelve progressed. General study results and limits: The study found clonality rose at ibrutinib response, then fell toward baseline at progression.

V trimming: 1 base; J trimming: 3 bases; junction bases outside the gene matches: 3. The CDR3 consists of 15 residues. Germline CDR1 reads SNHLY; CDR2 reads FYNNEI. Measured with immunoSEQ multiplex PCR; TCRdb has only the in-frame clones, and not every one. The table has under 300,000 clones, roughly three quarters seen once. Note on this clone: Its specificity is not known.

Specimen: PBMCs, collected at disease progression, from a patient treated with ibrutinib. V gene TRBV2 combines with J gene TRBJ1-2, with 9 bases identical to TRBD1. The TCR sequence derives from a human donor with chronic lymphocytic leukemia. CDR3 nucleotide sequence: TGTGCCAGCAGTGAAGGCTGGACAGGGGACTATGGCTACACCTTC. This encodes CASSEGWTGDYGYTF.